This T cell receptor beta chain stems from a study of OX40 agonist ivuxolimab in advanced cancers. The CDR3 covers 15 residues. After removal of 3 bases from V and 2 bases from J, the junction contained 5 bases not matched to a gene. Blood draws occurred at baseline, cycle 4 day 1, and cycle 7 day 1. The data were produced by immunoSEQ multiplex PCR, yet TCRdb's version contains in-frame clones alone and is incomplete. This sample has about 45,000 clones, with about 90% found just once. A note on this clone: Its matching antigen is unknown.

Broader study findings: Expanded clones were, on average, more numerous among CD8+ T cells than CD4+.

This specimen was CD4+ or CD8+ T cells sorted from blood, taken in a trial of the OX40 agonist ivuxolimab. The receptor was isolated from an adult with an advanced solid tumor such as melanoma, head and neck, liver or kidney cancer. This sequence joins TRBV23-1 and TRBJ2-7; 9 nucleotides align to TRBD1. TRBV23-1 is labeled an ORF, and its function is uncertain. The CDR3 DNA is TGCGCCAGCAGTCACGAGACAGGGGGGCCCTACGAGCAGTACTTC. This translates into CASSHETGGPYEQYF.